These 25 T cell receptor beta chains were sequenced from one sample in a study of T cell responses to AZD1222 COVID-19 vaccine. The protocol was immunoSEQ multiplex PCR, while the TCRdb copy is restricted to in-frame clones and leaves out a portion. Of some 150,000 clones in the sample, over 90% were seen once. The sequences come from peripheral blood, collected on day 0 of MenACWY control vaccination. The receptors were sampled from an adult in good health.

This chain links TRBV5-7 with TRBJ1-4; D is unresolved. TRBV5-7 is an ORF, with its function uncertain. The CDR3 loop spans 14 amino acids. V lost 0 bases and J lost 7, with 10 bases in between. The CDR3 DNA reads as TGTGCCAGCAGCTTGGAGGCGGTGTTTGAAAAACTGTTTTTT. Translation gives CASSLEAVFEKLFF.

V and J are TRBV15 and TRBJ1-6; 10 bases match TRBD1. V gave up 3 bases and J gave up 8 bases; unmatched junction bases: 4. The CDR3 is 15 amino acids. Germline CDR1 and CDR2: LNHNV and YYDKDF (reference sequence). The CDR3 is CATSRGQGNYSPLHF. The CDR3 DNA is TGTGCCACCAGCAGGGGACAGGGGAATTATTCACCCCTCCACTTT.

CDR3 amino acids: CASSLDGHGIKEQFF. Written as DNA, the CDR3 is TGTGCCAGCAGCTTAGACGGTCACGGGATTAAGGAGCAGTTCTTC. This chain connects TRBV11-3 to TRBJ2-1; D is possibly TRBD2 (5 bases). Germline CDR1 and CDR2: SGHNT and YENEEA. The CDR3 has 15 amino acids. The V end lost 0 bases, the J end lost 10 bases, and 16 bases lay between the germline ends.

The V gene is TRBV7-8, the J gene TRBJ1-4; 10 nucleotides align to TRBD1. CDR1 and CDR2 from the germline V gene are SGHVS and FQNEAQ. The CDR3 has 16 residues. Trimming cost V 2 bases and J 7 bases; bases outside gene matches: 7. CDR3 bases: TGTGCCAGCAGCTTAAGATATCGGGACAGGGGTGAAAAACTGTTTTTT. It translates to CASSLRYRDRGEKLFF.

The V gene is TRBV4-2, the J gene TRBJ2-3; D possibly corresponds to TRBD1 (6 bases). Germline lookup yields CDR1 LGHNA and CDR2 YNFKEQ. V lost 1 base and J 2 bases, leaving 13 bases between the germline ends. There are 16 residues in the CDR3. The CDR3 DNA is TGTGCCAGCAGCCAAGGGGCAGGGGAGTCCACAGATACGCAGTATTTT. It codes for CASSQGAGESTDTQYF.

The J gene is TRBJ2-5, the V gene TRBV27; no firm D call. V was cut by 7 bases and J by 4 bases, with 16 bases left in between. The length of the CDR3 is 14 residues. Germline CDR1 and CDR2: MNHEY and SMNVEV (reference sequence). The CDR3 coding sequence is TGTGCCAGCACCCATTCTGGGTCTTTAGAGACCCAGTACTTC. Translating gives CASTHSGSLETQYF.

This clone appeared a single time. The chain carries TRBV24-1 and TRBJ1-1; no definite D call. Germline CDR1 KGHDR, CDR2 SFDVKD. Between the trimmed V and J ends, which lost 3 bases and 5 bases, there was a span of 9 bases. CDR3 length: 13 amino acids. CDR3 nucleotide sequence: TGTGCCACCAGTGATCCCGGACGGACTGAAGCTTTCTTT. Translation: CATSDPGRTEAFF.

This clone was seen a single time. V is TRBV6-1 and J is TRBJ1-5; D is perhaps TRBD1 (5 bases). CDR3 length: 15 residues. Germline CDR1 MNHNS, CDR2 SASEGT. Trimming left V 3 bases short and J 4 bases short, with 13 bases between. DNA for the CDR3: TGTGCCAGCAGTGACAGGGCCCCAGGGAATCAGCCCCAGCATTTT. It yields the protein CASSDRAPGNQPQHF.

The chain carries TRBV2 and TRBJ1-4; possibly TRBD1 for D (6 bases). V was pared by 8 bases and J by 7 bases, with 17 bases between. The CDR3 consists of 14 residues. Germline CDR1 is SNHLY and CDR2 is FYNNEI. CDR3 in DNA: TGTGCCAGCGGGGGGCCGTCACGGGGTGAAAAACTGTTTTTT. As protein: CASGGPSRGEKLFF.

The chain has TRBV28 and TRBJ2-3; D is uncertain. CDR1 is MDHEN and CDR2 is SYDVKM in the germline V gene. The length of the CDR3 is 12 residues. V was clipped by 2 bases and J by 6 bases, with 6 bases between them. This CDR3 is CASSLKYDTQYF. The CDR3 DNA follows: TGTGCCAGCAGTTTAAAGTACGATACGCAGTATTTT.

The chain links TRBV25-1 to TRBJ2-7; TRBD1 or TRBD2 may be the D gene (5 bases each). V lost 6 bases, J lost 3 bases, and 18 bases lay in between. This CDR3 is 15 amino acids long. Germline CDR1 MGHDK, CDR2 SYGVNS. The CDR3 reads CASRGPRDAYYEQYF. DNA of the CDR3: TGTGCCAGCAGGGGCCCCAGGGACGCTTACTACGAGCAGTACTTC.

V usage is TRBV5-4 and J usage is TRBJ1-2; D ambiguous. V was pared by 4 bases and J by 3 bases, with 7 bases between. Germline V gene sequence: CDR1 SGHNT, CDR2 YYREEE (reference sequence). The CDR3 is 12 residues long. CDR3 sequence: CASSRGDYGYTF. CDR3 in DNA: TGTGCCAGCAGCCGAGGAGACTATGGCTACACCTTC. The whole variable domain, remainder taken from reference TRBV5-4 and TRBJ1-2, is ETGVTQSPTHLIKTRGQQVTLRCSSQSGHNTVSWYQQALGQGPQFIFQYYREEENGRGNFPPRFSGLQFPNYSSELNVNALELDDSALYLCASSRGDYGYTFGSGTRLTVV.

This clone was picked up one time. DNA for the CDR3: TGTGCCAGCAGCTTAAGGGGACAGGGAAACTACGAGCAGTACTTC. Amino acids: CASSLRGQGNYEQYF. The chain uses TRBV7-8 and TRBJ2-7; 9 bases align to TRBD1. CDR1 is SGHVS, CDR2 FQNEAQ, per germline. The CDR3 loop spans 15 amino acids. J was trimmed by 3 bases and V by 2 bases; bases with no gene match: 5.

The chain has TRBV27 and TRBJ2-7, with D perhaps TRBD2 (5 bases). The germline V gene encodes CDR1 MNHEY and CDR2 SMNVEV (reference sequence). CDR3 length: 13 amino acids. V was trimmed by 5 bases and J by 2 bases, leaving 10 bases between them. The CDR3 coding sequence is TGTGCCAGCAGTATAGCGTCCCCCTACGAGCAGTACTTC. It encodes CASSIASPYEQYF.

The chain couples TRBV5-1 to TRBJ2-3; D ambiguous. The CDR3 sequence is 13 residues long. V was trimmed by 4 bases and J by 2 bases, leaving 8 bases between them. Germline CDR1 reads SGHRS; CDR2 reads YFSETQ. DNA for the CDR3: TGCGCCAGCAGCATCCCACTCACAGATACGCAGTATTTT. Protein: CASSIPLTDTQYF.

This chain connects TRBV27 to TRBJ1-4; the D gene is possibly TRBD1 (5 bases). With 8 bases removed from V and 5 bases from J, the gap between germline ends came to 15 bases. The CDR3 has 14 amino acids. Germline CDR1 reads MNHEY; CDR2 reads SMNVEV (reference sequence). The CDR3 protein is CASGTDTTNEKLFF. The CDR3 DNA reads TGTGCCAGCGGAACGGACACCACGAATGAAAAACTGTTTTTT.

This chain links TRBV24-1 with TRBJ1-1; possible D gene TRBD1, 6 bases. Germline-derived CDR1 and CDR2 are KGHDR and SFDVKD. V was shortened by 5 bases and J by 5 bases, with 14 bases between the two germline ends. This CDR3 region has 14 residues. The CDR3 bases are TGTGCCACCAGTGGTCGGGGAAGGGGGACTGAAGCTTTCTTT. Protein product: CATSGRGRGTEAFF.

CDR3 protein: CASSLDRVYNEQFF. Here the CDR3 DNA reads TGCGCCAGCAGCTTAGACAGGGTCTACAATGAGCAGTTCTTC. V usage is TRBV5-1 and J usage is TRBJ2-1; TRBD1 aligns across 7 bases. V was clipped by 2 bases and J by 3 bases; unmatched bases: 2. The CDR3 loop spans 14 amino acids. Germline assignment: CDR1 SGHRS and CDR2 YFSETQ.

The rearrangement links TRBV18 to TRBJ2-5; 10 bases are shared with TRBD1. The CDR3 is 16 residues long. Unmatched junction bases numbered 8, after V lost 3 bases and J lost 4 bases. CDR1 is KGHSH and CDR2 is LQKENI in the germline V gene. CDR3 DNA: TGTGCCAGCTCACCGACAGGGGGCACTAATCGAGAGACCCAGTACTTC. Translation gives CASSPTGGTNRETQYF.

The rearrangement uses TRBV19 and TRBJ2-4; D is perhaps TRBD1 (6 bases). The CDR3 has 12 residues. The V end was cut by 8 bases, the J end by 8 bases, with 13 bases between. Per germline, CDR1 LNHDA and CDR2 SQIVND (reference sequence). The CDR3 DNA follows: TGTGCCAGTGGACAGTTTCCGGACATTCAGTACTTC. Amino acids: CASGQFPDIQYF.

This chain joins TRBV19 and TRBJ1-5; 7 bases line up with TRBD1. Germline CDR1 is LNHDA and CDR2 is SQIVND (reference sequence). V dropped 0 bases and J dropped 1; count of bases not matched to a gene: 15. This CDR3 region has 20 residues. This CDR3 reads CASSIDRGTEWRPSNQPQHF. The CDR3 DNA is TGTGCCAGTAGTATAGATCGTGGGACAGAGTGGAGGCCAAGCAATCAGCCCCAGCATTTT.

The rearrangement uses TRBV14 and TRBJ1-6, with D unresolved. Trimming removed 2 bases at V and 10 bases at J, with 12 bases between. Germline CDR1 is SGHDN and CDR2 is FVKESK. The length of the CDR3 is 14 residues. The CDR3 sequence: CASSQISARSPLHF. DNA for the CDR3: TGTGCCAGCAGCCAAATTTCCGCCAGATCACCCCTCCACTTT. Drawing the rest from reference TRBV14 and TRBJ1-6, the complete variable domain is EAGVTQFPSHSVIEKGQTVTLRCDPISGHDNLYWYRRVMGKEIKFLLHFVKESKQDESGMPNNRFLAERTGGTYSTLKVQPAELEDSGVYFCASSQISARSPLHFGNGTRLTVT.

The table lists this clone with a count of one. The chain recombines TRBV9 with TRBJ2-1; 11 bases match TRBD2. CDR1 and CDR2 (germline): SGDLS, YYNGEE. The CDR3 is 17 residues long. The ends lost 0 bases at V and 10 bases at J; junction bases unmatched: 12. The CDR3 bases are TGTGCCAGCAGCGTAGGCCTAGCGGGAGGCGGACTTTTGGAGCAGTTCTTC. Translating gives CASSVGLAGGGLLEQFF.

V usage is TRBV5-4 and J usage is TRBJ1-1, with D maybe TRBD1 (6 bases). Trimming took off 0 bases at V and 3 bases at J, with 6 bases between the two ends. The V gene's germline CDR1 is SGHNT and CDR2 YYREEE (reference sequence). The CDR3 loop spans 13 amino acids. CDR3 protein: CASSLDRDTEAFF. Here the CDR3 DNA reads TGTGCCAGCAGCTTGGACAGGGACACTGAAGCTTTCTTT.

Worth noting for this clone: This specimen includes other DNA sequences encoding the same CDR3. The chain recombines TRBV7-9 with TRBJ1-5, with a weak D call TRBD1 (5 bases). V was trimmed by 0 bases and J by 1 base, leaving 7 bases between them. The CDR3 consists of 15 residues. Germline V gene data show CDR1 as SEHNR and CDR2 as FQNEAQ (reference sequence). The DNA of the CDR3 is TGTGCCAGCAGCTTAGCGGGGGGAAGCAATCAGCCCCAGCATTTT. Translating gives CASSLAGGSNQPQHF.